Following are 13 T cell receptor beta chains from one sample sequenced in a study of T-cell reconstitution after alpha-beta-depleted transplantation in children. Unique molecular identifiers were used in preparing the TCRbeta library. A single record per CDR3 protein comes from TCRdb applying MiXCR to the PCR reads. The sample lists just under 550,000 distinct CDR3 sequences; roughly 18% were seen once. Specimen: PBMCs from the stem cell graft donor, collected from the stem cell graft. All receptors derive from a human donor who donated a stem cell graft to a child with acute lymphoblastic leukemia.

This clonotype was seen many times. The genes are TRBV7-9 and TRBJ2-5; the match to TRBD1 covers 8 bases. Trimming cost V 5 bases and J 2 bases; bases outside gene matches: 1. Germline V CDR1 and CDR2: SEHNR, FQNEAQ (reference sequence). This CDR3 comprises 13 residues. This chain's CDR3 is CASSHRGQETQYF. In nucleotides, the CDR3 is TGTGCCAGCAGCCACAGGGGGCAAGAGACCCAGTACTTC.

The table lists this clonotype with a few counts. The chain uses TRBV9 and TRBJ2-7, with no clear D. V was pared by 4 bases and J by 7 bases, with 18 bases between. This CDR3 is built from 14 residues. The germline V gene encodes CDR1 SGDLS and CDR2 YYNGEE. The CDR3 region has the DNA TGTGCCAGCAGCCCAAGCCGGGCCTCTGGTGAGCAGTACTTC. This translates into CASSPSRASGEQYF.

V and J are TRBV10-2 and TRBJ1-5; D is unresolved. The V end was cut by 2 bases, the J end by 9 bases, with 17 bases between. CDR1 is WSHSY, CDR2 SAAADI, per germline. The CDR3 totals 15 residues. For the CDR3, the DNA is TGCGCCAGCAGTGAGATGGCAGTGGGGTATGTGCCCCAGCATTTT. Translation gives CASSEMAVGYVPQHF.

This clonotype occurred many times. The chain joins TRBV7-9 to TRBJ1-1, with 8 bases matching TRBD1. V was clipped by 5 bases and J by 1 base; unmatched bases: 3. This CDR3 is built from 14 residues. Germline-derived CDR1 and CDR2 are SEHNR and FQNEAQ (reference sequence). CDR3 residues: CASSETGGNTEAFF. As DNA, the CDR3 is TGTGCCAGCAGCGAAACAGGGGGGAACACTGAAGCTTTCTTT.

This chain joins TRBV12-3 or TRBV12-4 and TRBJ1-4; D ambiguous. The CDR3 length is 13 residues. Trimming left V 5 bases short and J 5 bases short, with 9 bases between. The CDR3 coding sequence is TGTGCCAGCAGTGCACGGGGAAATGAAAAACTGTTTTTT. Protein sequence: CASSARGNEKLFF.

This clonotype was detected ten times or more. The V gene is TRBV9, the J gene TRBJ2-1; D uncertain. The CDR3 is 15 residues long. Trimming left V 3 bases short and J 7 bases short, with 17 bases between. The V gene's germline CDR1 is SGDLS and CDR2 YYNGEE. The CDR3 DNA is TGTGCCAGCAGCGAAACTACTTTTGCAGTTAATGAGCAGTTCTTC. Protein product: CASSETTFAVNEQFF. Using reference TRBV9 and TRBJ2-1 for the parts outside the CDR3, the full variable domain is DSGVTQTPKHLITATGQRVTLRCSPRSGDLSVYWYQQSLDQGLQFLIQYYNGEERAKGNILERFSAQQFPDLHSELNLSSLELGDSALYFCASSETTFAVNEQFFGPGTRLTVL.

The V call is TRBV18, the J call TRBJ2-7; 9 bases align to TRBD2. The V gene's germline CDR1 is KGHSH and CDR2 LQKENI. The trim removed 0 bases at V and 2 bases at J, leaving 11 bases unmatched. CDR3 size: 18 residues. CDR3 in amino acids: CASSPPRFSGRPPYEQYF. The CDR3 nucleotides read TGTGCCAGCTCACCACCAAGATTCAGCGGGAGGCCACCCTACGAGCAGTACTTC.

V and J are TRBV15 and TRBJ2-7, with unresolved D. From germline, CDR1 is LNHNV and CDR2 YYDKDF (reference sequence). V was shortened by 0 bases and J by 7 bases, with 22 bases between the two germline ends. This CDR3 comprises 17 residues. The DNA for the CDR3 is TGTGCCACCAGCAGAGACTTCGATGACTGGAACGCGAGAGAGCAGTACTTC. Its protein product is CATSRDFDDWNAREQYF.

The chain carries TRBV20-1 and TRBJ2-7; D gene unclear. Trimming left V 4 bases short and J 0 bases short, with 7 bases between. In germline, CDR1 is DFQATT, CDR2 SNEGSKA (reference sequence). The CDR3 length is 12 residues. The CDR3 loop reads CSAKPPSYEQYF. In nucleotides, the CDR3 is TGCAGTGCTAAACCTCCCTCCTACGAGCAGTACTTC.

CDR3 residues: CASSRTDLTSYEQYF. CDR3 bases: TGTGCCAGCAGCAGAACGGACCTTACCTCCTACGAGCAGTACTTC. This chain joins TRBV3-1 and TRBJ2-7; D is ambiguous. Looked up from germline, CDR1 is LGHDT and CDR2 is YNNKEL (reference sequence). Trimming removed 5 bases from V and 0 bases from J, with 14 bases in between. This CDR3 has 15 amino acids.

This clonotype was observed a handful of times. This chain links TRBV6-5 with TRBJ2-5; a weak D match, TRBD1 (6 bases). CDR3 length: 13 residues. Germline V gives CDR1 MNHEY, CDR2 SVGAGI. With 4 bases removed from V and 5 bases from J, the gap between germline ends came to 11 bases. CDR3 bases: TGTGCCAGCAGTTTCCAGGGGACGGAGACCCAGTACTTC. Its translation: CASSFQGTETQYF.

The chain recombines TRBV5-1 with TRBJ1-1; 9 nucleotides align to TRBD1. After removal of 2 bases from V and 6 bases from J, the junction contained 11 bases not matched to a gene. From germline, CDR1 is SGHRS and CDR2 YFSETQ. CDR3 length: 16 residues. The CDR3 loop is CASSLLGVTGGSEAFF. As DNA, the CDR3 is TGCGCCAGCAGCTTATTAGGAGTGACAGGGGGATCTGAAGCTTTCTTT. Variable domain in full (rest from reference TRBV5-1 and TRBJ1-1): KAGVTQTPRYLIKTRGQQVTLSCSPISGHRSVSWYQQTPGQGLQFLFEYFSETQRNKGNFPGRFSGRQFSNSRSEMNVSTLELGDSALYLCASSLLGVTGGSEAFFGQGTRLTVV.

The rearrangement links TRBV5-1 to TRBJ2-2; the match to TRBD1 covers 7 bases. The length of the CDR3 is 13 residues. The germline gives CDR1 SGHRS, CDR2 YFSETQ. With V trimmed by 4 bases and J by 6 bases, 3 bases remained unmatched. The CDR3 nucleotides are TGCGCCAGCAGCAAGGACAGGTCCGGGGAGCTGTTTTTT. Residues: CASSKDRSGELFF.